This T cell receptor (beta chain) emerged from a study of T cells and Merkel cell carcinoma outcomes. Study results and limitations: In Merkel cell carcinoma, repertoire and T-cell density reportedly predicted outcomes.

Assay: immunoSEQ multiplex PCR; the TCRdb copy retains only in-frame clones and omits some. This sample has around 16,000 clones; approximately 80% occur once, and the top ten carry roughly 10%. In the case of this clone: The antigen remains unidentified. The identical CDR3 is also encoded by other nucleotide sequences in the sample.

CDR1 and CDR2 from the germline V gene are SGHRS and YFSETQ. V shed 3 bases and J shed 4 bases, with 8 bases lying between them. This CDR3 is built from 14 residues. Sequenced: tumor tissue from Merkel cell carcinoma. This TCR was recovered from a human donor with Merkel cell carcinoma. The rearrangement uses TRBV5-1 and TRBJ2-6; D perhaps matches TRBD1 (5 bases). The CDR3 sequence is CASSSGSGANVLTF. CDR3 sequence (DNA): TGCGCCAGCAGCTCAGGGTCGGGGGCCAACGTCCTGACTTTC.